This TCR beta chain is drawn from a study of T cells after yellow fever vaccination. In the case of this clonotype: Antigen specificity is unknown. Just one base apart from a much larger clone, this may be a read error.

TCRdb fed the 5' RACE reads into MiXCR, producing one record per CDR3 protein. The table lists some 250,000 distinct CDR3 sequences, roughly 3.7% of them singletons, with about 19% in the top ten. This CDR3 is 17 amino acids long. Germline V CDR1 and CDR2: DFQATT, SNEGSKA (reference sequence). The study, taken as a whole, reports: Relatively few clonotypes were ones that appeared in both CD4 and CD8 compartments.

The sequencing used PBMCs, collected 15 days after the yellow fever booster vaccination. The TCR sequence derives from a man between 18 and 29 years old who received the YFV17D yellow fever vaccine. The rearrangement uses TRBV20-1 and TRBJ2-1; 12 bases map to TRBD2. CDR3 sequence (DNA): TGCAGTGCCCTGGGACTAGCGGGTTGGAGCTCCTTCAATGAGCAGTTCTTC. As protein: CSALGLAGWSSFNEQFF.